Given below is one TCR beta chain in context. There is no known antigen for this receptor. No much larger clone is present one base from it, and per-base qualities are unavailable. The data were obtained in a study of blood T cell repertoires in COVID-19 (dated by TCRdb to 2019 to 2021). In the study overall: Samples from collaborators originated in the United States, Italy and Spain and spanned both the acute and convalescent phases of COVID-19. The material from the prospective study consisted of cDNA or gDNA derived from T cells, B-cell-depleted T cells, or PBMCs. Deeply sampled blood TCRbeta repertoires from subjects exposed to, actively infected with, or recovered from COVID-19 were included in the dataset. The repertoires were made available in a free public database intended to serve as a resource for research on the immune response to SARS-CoV-2. The samples were drawn from the first 160 participants of the ongoing ImmuneRACE study and from over 950 subjects provided by 6 global collaborators. A de-identified subject ID, COVID-19 status, age in years and sex were almost always included in the sample metadata. Where available, HLA class I and class II types were obtained from metadata supplied by the sample provider rather than from assay-based typing.

General findings and caveats noted by the study authors: The amount of clinical and demographic metadata varied by source and participant and was provided uncurated.

Collaborating institutions collected whole blood in K2EDTA tubes following their own protocols. For TCRbeta analysis, collaborators shipped samples in one of three forms: frozen whole blood, isolated PBMCs, or DNA extracted from either of those sample types. TCRbeta CDR3 regions were amplified from genomic DNA using the immunoSEQ Assay, a bias-controlled multiplex PCR. In the source study's methods: Nucleated cell counts per sample were estimated from amplification of reference gene primers within the assay. To quantify the absolute abundance of each unique TCRbeta CDR3 rearrangement, sequence reads were collapsed and filtered. For each sample, productive Simpson clonality was calculated by taking the square root of Simpson's diversity index across productive rearrangements. TCRdb took this table from immuneACCESS and kept in-frame rearrangements with V and J called. Such tables lack part of the clones; where checked against another copy, unresolved V genes explain under half of the gap, and the rest is unexplained. The V and J calls and the clone size are those of that table, but D and trimming were determined from the DNA. The sample includes under 150,000 clones, with about nine tenths observed a single time. The ten most abundant clones make up approximately 1.7% of the sample.

Here V drops 8 bases and J drops 1 base, and the junction holds 20 bases not matched to any gene. The CDR3 sequence holds 19 residues, the cysteine and phenylalanine included. The sequence is cut down to CDR3 DNA, 57 bases in frame from base 1. The germline V gene (reference sequence) supplies CDR1 LNHDA and CDR2 SQIVND. The V and J segments used are TRBV19 and TRBJ1-5; TRBD1 agrees with 7 junctional bases. The sequenced material came from peripheral blood. The clonotype was recovered from a human donor with active COVID-19. The donor label of this sample is uncertain. The DNA sequence is as follows: TGTGCCAGTTCCGCCCGGGGACCAGGGGGGAAAATCAGCAATCAGCCCCAGCATTTT. Translation gives CASSARGPGGKISNQPQHF. With the rest looked up from the reference TRBV19 and TRBJ1-5 genes rather than sequenced, the full variable domain is DGGITQSPKYLFRKEGQNVTLSCEQNLNHDAMYWYRQDPGQGLRLIYYSQIVNDFQKGDIAEGYSVSREKKESFPLTVTSAQKNPTAFYLCASSARGPGGKISNQPQHFGDGTRLSIL.